These 32 T cell receptor beta chains came from one sample sequenced in a study of blood T cell repertoires in COVID-19. The data were produced by immunoSEQ multiplex PCR, yet TCRdb's version contains in-frame clones alone and is incomplete. The sample shows around 200,000 clones, about 83% of them seen only once. Sequencing was carried out using peripheral blood. Receptors were obtained from a woman in her thirties with COVID-19, enrolled during active disease.

This chain links TRBV5-1 with TRBJ2-1; 12 positions agree with TRBD2. There are 17 residues in the CDR3. Germline V CDR1 and CDR2: SGHRS, YFSETQ. The V gene end was trimmed by 3 bases and the J gene end by 5 bases; junction bases not matched to a gene: 9. This CDR3 reads CASSSRLAGVTDNEQFF. CDR3 DNA sequence: TGCGCCAGCAGCTCCCGACTAGCGGGAGTAACCGACAATGAGCAGTTCTTC.

The CDR3 loop is CASSLGWTGRNSPLHF. The CDR3 nucleotides are TGTGCCAGCAGCTTAGGCTGGACAGGGCGGAATTCACCCCTCCACTTT. The chain has TRBV7-2 and TRBJ1-6; 8 positions agree with TRBD1. Germline V CDR1 and CDR2: SGHTA, FQGNSA. V lost 1 base, J lost 7 bases, and 6 bases stayed unmatched. The CDR3 has 16 residues.

The V call is TRBV7-2, the J call TRBJ2-1; 9 bases are a match to TRBD2. The CDR3 has 16 amino acids. Unmatched junction bases numbered 9, after V lost 1 base and J lost 8 bases. Germline values: CDR1 SGHTA, CDR2 FQGNSA. The CDR3 DNA reads as TGTGCCAGCAGCTTAGAGACACTAGCGGGCATCGATGAGCAGTTCTTC. Amino acid sequence: CASSLETLAGIDEQFF.

The V call is TRBV19, the J call TRBJ2-1, with 10 bases aligning to TRBD2. The V and J ends lost 3 bases and 5 bases, in that order; junction bases with no gene match: 10. CDR1 is LNHDA, CDR2 SQIVND, per germline (reference sequence). The CDR3 contains 17 residues. CDR3 sequence (DNA): TGTGCCAGTAGTATTAAGAGAGCGGGAGGGGTCAACAATGAGCAGTTCTTC. Residues: CASSIKRAGGVNNEQFF.

J is TRBJ1-4 and V is TRBV2; D not resolved. The CDR3 is made up of 12 amino acids. CDR1 is SNHLY, CDR2 FYNNEI, per germline. Deletions cut 4 bases from V and 5 bases from J, with 5 bases between. The CDR3 DNA reads TGTGCCAGCAGTGCTTTCAATGAAAAACTGTTTTTT. Its translation is CASSAFNEKLFF.

This clone has just one count. The V gene is TRBV7-9, the J gene TRBJ2-1; D call uncertain. From germline, CDR1 is SEHNR and CDR2 FQNEAQ (reference sequence). The ends were cut back, 1 base at V and 2 bases at J, with 9 bases in the middle. The CDR3 spans 15 residues. The CDR3 is CASSLGLVAYNEQFF. CDR3 nucleotides: TGTGCCAGCAGCTTAGGGCTAGTTGCCTACAATGAGCAGTTCTTC. The full variable domain, rest sourced from reference TRBV7-9 and TRBJ2-1, is DTGVSQNPRHKITKRGQNVTFRCDPISEHNRLYWYRQTLGQGPEFLTYFQNEAQLEKSRLLSDRFSAERPKGSFSTLEIQRTEQGDSAMYLCASSLGLVAYNEQFFGPGTRLTVL.

The chain has TRBV10-3 and TRBJ2-1; TRBD2 agrees at 8 bases. This CDR3 comprises 17 residues. Per germline, CDR1 ENHRY and CDR2 SYGVKD. With V trimmed by 4 bases and J by 4 bases, 12 bases remained unmatched. The CDR3 sequence: CAISGTAGVLGYNEQFF. Here the CDR3 DNA reads TGTGCCATCAGTGGTACAGCGGGAGTACTGGGGTACAATGAGCAGTTCTTC.

The CDR3 DNA reads TGCAGCGTTGGGGGACAGGGGGCGCGTGAGGACTATGGCTACACCTTC. It is translated as CSVGGQGAREDYGYTF. The chain couples TRBV29-1 to TRBJ1-2; TRBD1 matches at 12 bases. The germline V gene encodes CDR1 SQVTM and CDR2 ANQGSEA. Trimming cost V 4 bases and J 3 bases; bases outside gene matches: 9. This CDR3 comprises 16 residues.

The V gene is TRBV18, the J gene TRBJ2-1; TRBD2 might be the D (7 bases). The CDR3 covers 16 residues. Germline CDR1 reads KGHSH; CDR2 reads LQKENI. The V gene lost 4 bases and the J gene lost 6 bases, with 19 bases spanning the gap. DNA of the CDR3: TGTGCCAGCTCACGCGACGGGGGGCGATACAGCAATGAGCAGTTCTTC. Its protein product is CASSRDGGRYSNEQFF.

V and J are TRBV3-1 (or the pseudogene TRBV3-2) and TRBJ2-3; 10 nucleotides match TRBD2. V gave up 1 base and J gave up 1 base; unmatched junction bases: 8. This CDR3 has 18 amino acids. CDR1 LGHDT and CDR2 YNNKEL come from the germline V gene (reference sequence). CDR3 residues: CASSQGASGSLGTDTQYF. In DNA form, the CDR3 reads TGTGCCAGCAGCCAAGGGGCTAGCGGGAGTTTAGGCACAGATACGCAGTATTTT.

The V call is TRBV30, the J call TRBJ1-1, with D perhaps TRBD1 (5 bases). Germline assignment: CDR1 GTSNPN and CDR2 SVGIG (reference sequence). Trimming took off 3 bases at V and 0 bases at J, with 20 bases between the two ends. This CDR3 contains 17 residues. CDR3 sequence (DNA): TGTGCCTGGAGCTTCCTTACAGGAGGGTTAATGAACACTGAAGCTTTCTTT. Its protein product is CAWSFLTGGLMNTEAFF.

This clone was recorded only once. J is TRBJ2-5 and V is TRBV27; D gene ambiguous. V was trimmed by 8 bases and J by 4 bases, leaving 8 bases between them. Germline V gene lookup returns CDR1 MNHEY and CDR2 SMNVEV (reference sequence). The CDR3 loop spans 11 amino acids. CDR3 protein: CASGERETQYF. The CDR3 nucleotides are TGTGCCAGCGGAGAGAGAGAGACCCAGTACTTC.

The chain has TRBV4-3 and TRBJ2-2; TRBD1 might be the D (5 bases). The CDR3 runs to 15 residues. V was clipped by 1 base and J by 5 bases, with 11 bases between them. Germline lookup yields CDR1 LGHNA and CDR2 YSLEER. The CDR3 DNA is TGCGCCAGCAGCCAAGTGCAGGGTCTTACCGGGGAGCTGTTTTTT. It encodes CASSQVQGLTGELFF.

The chain joins TRBV10-3 to TRBJ1-1; no firm D call. Germline values: CDR1 ENHRY, CDR2 SYGVKD. The CDR3 loop spans 14 amino acids. V lost 4 bases to trimming and J lost 1 base, with 10 bases between them. CDR3 nucleotide sequence: TGTGCCATCAGTGTTGAATCGGGGAACACTGAAGCTTTCTTT. Encoded protein: CAISVESGNTEAFF.

This rearrangement joins TRBV5-4 to TRBJ2-5; a weak D match, TRBD2 (6 bases). CDR1 SGHNT and CDR2 YYREEE come from the germline V gene (reference sequence). The V gene lost 9 bases and the J gene lost 5 bases, with 17 bases spanning the gap. CDR3 length: 13 residues. CDR3: CANGRDSEETQYF. The CDR3, as DNA: TGTGCCAACGGGCGGGATTCGGAGGAGACCCAGTACTTC.

V usage is TRBV6-5 and J usage is TRBJ2-7, with D possibly TRBD2 on 5 matching bases. Germline CDR1 MNHEY, CDR2 SVGAGI. Trimming pared 10 bases from V and 2 bases from J, leaving 15 bases between. The CDR3 totals 13 residues. The CDR3 reads CATRAAVTYEQYF. DNA for the CDR3: TGTGCCACCAGAGCGGCCGTCACCTACGAGCAGTACTTC.

The chain uses TRBV5-6 and TRBJ1-2; D is ambiguous. The V end lost 0 bases, the J end lost 2 bases, and 5 bases lay between the germline ends. CDR1 SGHDT and CDR2 YYEEEE come from the germline V gene. This CDR3 has 13 residues. CDR3 coding DNA: TGTGCCAGCAGCTTGGAGCGGAACTATGGCTACACCTTC. This translates into CASSLERNYGYTF.

The chain is built from TRBV10-1 and TRBJ1-4; 7 nucleotides agree with TRBD1. Trimming removed 3 bases from V and 8 bases from J; junction bases left unmatched: 6. CDR1 WNHNN and CDR2 SYGVQD come from the germline V gene (reference sequence). This CDR3 has 14 residues. Here the CDR3 reads CASSDDRVEEKLFF. DNA of the CDR3: TGCGCCAGCAGTGACGACAGGGTAGAGGAAAAACTGTTTTTT.

The chain employs TRBV19 and TRBJ2-3; 7 positions match TRBD2. CDR1 is LNHDA, CDR2 SQIVND, per germline (reference sequence). The CDR3 is 15 amino acids. With 6 bases clipped from V and 4 bases from J, the junction kept 10 bases outside the gene matches. The CDR3 bases are TGTGCCAGTAGGGGGGGAGCGGGAATGGCAGATACGCAGTATTTT. It yields the protein CASRGGAGMADTQYF.

The chain combines TRBV6-6 with TRBJ1-1, with 8 bases matching TRBD1. The germline gives CDR1 MNHNY, CDR2 SVGAGI (reference sequence). CDR3 size: 17 residues. After removal of 5 bases from V and 4 bases from J, the junction contained 15 bases not matched to a gene. The CDR3 sequence is CASSPTHQRTGSTEAFF. In DNA, the CDR3 is TGTGCCAGCAGTCCTACCCACCAACGGACAGGGAGCACTGAAGCTTTCTTT.

V gene TRBV2 combines with J gene TRBJ2-7; 11 nucleotides line up with TRBD2. The germline V gene encodes CDR1 SNHLY and CDR2 FYNNEI. Germline trimming cut 7 bases from V and 3 bases from J; bases unmatched to any gene: 8. The CDR3 contains 15 residues. This CDR3 reads CASNPGLAEIYEQYF. The CDR3 nucleotides read TGTGCCAGCAATCCGGGACTAGCGGAGATCTACGAGCAGTACTTC.

In the case of this clone: An end of the junction differs from the germline gene, which may be a read error. The chain uses TRBV4-3 and TRBJ2-7, with 9 bases aligning to TRBD1. The CDR3 covers 12 residues. Germline V gene data show CDR1 as LGHNA and CDR2 as YSLEER. The CDR3 here is CASSETGTGLNF. In DNA, the CDR3 is TGCGCCAGCAGCGAGACCGGGACAGGGTTAAACTTC.

V usage is TRBV7-2 and J usage is TRBJ2-5; TRBD2 agrees at 8 bases. Germline CDR1 and CDR2: SGHTA and FQGNSA. CDR3 length: 15 amino acids. J gave up 5 bases and V 1 base, and 6 bases lay outside the gene matches. CDR3 DNA sequence: TGTGCCAGCAGCTTAGGAGCCGGGAGGGGGGAGACCCAGTACTTC. As protein: CASSLGAGRGETQYF.

The chain links TRBV28 to TRBJ2-7; no clear D. CDR3 length: 14 residues. V shed 7 bases and J shed 0 bases, with 13 bases lying between them. CDR1 and CDR2 from the germline V gene are MDHEN and SYDVKM. This CDR3 reads CASNYGSNSYEQYF. CDR3 in DNA: TGTGCCAGCAACTACGGGTCCAACTCCTACGAGCAGTACTTC.

The chain joins TRBV9 to TRBJ1-2, with 7 bases matching TRBD1. Germline lookup yields CDR1 SGDLS and CDR2 YYNGEE. V shed 4 bases, J shed 2 bases, and the junction held 11 bases outside the gene matches. CDR3 length: 16 amino acids. In nucleotides, the CDR3 is TGTGCCAGCAGCTCTCCCCAGACAGGGAGAAACTATGGCTACACCTTC. Its protein is CASSSPQTGRNYGYTF. The full variable domain, with the rest looked up from reference TRBV9 and TRBJ1-2, is DSGVTQTPKHLITATGQRVTLRCSPRSGDLSVYWYQQSLDQGLQFLIQYYNGEERAKGNILERFSAQQFPDLHSELNLSSLELGDSALYFCASSSPQTGRNYGYTFGSGTRLTVV.

J is TRBJ2-4 and V is TRBV4-1; possible D gene TRBD1, 6 bases. The V end lost 1 base, the J end lost 4 bases, and 14 bases lay between the germline ends. Germline values: CDR1 MGHRA, CDR2 YSYEKL. The CDR3 has 16 residues. The CDR3 bases are TGCGCCAGCAGCCAAGCTGGCAGGGGTGGGAAAAACATTCAGTACTTC. Its translation is CASSQAGRGGKNIQYF.

The rearrangement links TRBV5-8 to TRBJ1-2; TRBD1 matches 7 bases. This CDR3 has 11 amino acids. The V and J ends lost 4 bases and 14 bases, in that order; junction bases with no gene match: 8. Per the germline V gene, CDR1 is SGHTS and CDR2 is YDEGEE. The CDR3 here is CASSPDRVPTF. The CDR3 nucleotides are TGTGCCAGCAGCCCTGACAGGGTACCAACCTTC.

This clone was counted between two and nine times. The chain combines TRBV11-3 with TRBJ2-7; D unclear. The CDR3 sequence is 13 residues long. The V gene lost 3 bases and the J gene lost 0 bases, with 6 bases spanning the gap. Germline loops: CDR1 SGHNT, CDR2 YENEEA. The CDR3 bases are TGTGCCAGCAGCTTCGGTTTCTCCTACGAGCAGTACTTC. Translated: CASSFGFSYEQYF.

V gene TRBV23-1 combines with J gene TRBJ2-5, with TRBD1 matching 7 bases. TRBV23-1 is an ORF; its function is uncertain. With V trimmed by 0 bases and J by 1 base, 14 bases remained unmatched. CDR3 length: 19 amino acids. CDR3 DNA sequence: TGCGCCAGCAGTCAATCGGACATCAGCATCCGGGACAGCCAAGAGACCCAGTACTTC. This sequence encodes CASSQSDISIRDSQETQYF.

This clone came up once. The chain has TRBV5-4 and TRBJ2-5, with D perhaps matching TRBD1 (6 bases). The CDR3 is 13 residues long. Deletions cut 4 bases from V and 3 bases from J, with 10 bases between. Germline CDR1 reads SGHNT; CDR2 reads YYREEE (reference sequence). CDR3 residues: CASSRTGKETQYF. The CDR3 bases are TGTGCCAGCAGCCGAACAGGGAAAGAGACCCAGTACTTC.

The chain couples TRBV24-1 to TRBJ2-5; D possibly corresponds to TRBD1 (5 bases). The germline V gene encodes CDR1 KGHDR and CDR2 SFDVKD. Trimming cost V 4 bases and J 6 bases, with 17 bases left between them. The CDR3 is 15 residues long. The CDR3 nucleotides are TGTGCCACCAGTGACGAAGATGGACAAGTCAAGACCCAGTACTTC. The encoded protein is CATSDEDGQVKTQYF.

The rearrangement links TRBV2 to TRBJ2-2; 9 bases fit TRBD1. The germline V gene encodes CDR1 SNHLY and CDR2 FYNNEI. Trimming removed 8 bases from V and 5 bases from J; junction bases left unmatched: 6. The CDR3 spans 14 residues. The chain's CDR3 is CASGWTGETGELFF. In DNA form, the CDR3 reads TGTGCCAGCGGTTGGACAGGGGAGACCGGGGAGCTGTTTTTT. Based on the CDR3 plus reference TRBV2 and TRBJ2-2, the full variable domain is EPEVTQTPSHQVTQMGQEVILRCVPISNHLYFYWYRQILGQKVEFLVSFYNNEISEKSEIFDDQFSVERPDGSNFTLKIRSTKLEDSAMYFCASGWTGETGELFFGEGSRLTVL.